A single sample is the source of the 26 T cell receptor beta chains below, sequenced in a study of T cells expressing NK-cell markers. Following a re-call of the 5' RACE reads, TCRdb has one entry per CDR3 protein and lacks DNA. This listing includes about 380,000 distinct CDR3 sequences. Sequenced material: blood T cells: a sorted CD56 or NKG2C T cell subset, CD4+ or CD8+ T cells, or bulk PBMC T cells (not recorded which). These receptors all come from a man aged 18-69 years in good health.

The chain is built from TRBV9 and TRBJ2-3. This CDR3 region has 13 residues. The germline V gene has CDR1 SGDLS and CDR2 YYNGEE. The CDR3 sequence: CASSVQSSDTQYF.

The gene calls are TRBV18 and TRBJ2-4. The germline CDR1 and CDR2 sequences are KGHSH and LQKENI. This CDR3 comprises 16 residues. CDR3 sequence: CASSPSIGTSQNIQYF.

CDR3 residues: CASSPARQDDGYTF. The V call is TRBV18, the J call TRBJ1-2. CDR3 length: 14 residues. CDR1 is KGHSH, CDR2 LQKENI, per germline.

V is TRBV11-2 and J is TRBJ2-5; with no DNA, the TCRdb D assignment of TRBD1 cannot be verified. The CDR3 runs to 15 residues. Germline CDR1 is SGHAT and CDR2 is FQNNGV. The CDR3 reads CASSLIGQRQETQYF.

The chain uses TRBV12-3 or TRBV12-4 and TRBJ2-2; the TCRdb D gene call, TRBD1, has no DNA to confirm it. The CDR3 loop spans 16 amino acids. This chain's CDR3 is CASSQTGTSNTGELFF.

CDR3 amino acids: CASSLLAGGSYEQYF. This rearrangement joins TRBV5-5 to TRBJ2-7; TCRdb reports TRBD2, a call that lacks DNA to check it against. From germline, CDR1 is SGHKS and CDR2 YYEKEE (reference sequence). The CDR3 covers 15 residues.

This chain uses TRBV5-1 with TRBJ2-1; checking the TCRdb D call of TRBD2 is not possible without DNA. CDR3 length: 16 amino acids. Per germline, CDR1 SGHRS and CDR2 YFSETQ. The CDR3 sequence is CASSPKPGLTYNEQFF.

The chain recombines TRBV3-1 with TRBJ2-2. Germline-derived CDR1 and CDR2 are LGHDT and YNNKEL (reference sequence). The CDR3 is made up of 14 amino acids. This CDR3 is CASSQEAHTGELFF. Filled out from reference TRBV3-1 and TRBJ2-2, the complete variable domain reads DTAVSQTPKYLVTQMGNDKSIKCEQNLGHDTMYWYKQDSKKFLKIMFSYNNKELIINETVPNRFSPKSPDKAHLNLHINSLELGDSAVYFCASSQEAHTGELFFGEGSRLTVL.

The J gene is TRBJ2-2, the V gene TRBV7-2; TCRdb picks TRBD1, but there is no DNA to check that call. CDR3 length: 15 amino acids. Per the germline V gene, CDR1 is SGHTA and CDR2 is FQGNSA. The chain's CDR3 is CASSLQGSNTGELFF. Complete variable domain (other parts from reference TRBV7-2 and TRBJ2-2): GAGVSQSPSNKVTEKGKDVELRCDPISGHTALYWYRQSLGQGLEFLIYFQGNSAPDKSGLPSDRFSAERTGGSVSTLTIQRTQQEDSAVYLCASSLQGSNTGELFFGEGSRLTVL.

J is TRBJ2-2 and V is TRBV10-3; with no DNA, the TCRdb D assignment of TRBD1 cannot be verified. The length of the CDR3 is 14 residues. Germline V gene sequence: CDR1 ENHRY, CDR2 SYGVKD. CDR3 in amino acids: CAISGTGDTGELFF.

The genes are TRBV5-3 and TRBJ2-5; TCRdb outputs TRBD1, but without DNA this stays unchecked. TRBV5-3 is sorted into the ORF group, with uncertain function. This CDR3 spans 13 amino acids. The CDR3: CARSGQRVETQYF.

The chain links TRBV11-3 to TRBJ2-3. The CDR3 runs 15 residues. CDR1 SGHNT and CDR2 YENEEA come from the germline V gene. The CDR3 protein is CASSKDGRRTDTQYF.

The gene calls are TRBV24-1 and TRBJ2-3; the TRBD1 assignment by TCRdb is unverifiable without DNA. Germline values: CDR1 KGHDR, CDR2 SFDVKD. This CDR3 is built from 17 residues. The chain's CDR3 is CATSESDRGFSTDTQYF.

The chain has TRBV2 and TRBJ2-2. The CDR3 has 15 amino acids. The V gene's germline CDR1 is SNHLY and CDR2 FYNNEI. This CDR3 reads CASSRHSGNTGELFF.

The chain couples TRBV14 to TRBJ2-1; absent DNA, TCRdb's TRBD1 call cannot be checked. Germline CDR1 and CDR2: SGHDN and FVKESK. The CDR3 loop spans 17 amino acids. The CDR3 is CASSQVRNRGGQNEQFF.

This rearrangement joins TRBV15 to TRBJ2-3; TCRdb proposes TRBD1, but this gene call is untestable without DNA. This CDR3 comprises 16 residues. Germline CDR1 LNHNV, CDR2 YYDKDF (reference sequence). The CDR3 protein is CATSRAGTLSTDTQYF.

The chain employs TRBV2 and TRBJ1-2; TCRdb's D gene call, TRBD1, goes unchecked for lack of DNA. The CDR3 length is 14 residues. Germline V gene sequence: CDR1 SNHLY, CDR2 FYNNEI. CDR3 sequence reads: CASSGQGGPYGYTF.

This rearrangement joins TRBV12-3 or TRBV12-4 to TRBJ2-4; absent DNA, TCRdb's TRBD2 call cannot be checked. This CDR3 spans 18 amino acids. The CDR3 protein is CASRLGGTSGSAKNIQYF.

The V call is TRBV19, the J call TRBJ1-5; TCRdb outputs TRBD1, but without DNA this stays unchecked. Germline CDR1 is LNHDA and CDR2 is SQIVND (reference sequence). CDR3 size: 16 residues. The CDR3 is CASSDRGGFRNQPQHF. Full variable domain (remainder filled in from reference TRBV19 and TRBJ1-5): DGGITQSPKYLFRKEGQNVTLSCEQNLNHDAMYWYRQDPGQGLRLIYYSQIVNDFQKGDIAEGYSVSREKKESFPLTVTSAQKNPTAFYLCASSDRGGFRNQPQHFGDGTRLSIL.

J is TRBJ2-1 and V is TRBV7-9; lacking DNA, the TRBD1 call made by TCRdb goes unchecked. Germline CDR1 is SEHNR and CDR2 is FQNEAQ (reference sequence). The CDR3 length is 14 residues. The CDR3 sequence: CASSPPRSGNEQFF.

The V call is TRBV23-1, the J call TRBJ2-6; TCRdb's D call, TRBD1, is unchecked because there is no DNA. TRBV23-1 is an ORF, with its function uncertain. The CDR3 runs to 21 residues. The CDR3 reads CASSQSVPGRGLISGANVLTF.

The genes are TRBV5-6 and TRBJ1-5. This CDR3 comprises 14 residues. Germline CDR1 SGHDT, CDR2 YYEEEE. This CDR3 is CASSSDRDGQPQHF.

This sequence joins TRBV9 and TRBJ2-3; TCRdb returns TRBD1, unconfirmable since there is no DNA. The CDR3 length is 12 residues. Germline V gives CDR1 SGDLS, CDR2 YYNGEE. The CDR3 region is CASSVRGGSQYF.

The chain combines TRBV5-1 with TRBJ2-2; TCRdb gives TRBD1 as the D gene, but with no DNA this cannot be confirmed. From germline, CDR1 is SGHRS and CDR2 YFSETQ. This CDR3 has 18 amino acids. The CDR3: CASSFGAAQGANTGELFF.

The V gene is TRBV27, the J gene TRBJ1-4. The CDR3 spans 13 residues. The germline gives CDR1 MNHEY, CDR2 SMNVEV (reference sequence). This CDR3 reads CASSKTANEKLFF.

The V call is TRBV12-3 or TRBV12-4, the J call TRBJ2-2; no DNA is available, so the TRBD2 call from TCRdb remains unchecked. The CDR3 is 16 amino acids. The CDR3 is CASTPPGGSNTGELFF.